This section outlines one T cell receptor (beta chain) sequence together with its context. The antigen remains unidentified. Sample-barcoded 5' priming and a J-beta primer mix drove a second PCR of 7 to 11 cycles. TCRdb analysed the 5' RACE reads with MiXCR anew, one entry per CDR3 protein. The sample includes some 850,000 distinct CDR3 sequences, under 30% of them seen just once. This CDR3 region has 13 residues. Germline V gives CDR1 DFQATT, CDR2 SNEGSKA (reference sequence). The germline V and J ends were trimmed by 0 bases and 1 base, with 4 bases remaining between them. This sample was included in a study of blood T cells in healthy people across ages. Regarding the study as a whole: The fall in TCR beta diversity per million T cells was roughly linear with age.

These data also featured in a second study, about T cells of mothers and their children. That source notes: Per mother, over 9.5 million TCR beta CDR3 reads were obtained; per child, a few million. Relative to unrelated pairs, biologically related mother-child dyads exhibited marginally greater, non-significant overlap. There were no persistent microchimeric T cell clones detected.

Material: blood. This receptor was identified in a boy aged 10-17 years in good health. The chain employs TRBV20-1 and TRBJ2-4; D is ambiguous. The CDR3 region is CSAREGAKNIQYF. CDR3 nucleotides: TGCAGTGCTAGAGAAGGGGCCAAAAACATTCAGTACTTC.